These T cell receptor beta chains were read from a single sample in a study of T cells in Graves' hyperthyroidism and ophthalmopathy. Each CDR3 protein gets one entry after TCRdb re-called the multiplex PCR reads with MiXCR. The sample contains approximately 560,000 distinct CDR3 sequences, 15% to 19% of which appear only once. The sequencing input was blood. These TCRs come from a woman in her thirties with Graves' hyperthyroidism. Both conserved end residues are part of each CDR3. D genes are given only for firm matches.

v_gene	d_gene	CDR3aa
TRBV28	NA	CASSTGVYYGYTF
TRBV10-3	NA	CAISESFEGVNEQFF
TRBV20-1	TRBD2	CSAPRGGDEQFF
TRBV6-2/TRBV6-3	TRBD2	CASSYSGLAGSDTQYF
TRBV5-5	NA	CASSFISMASGNTIYF
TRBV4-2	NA	CASSQDMVGAVRAYEQYF
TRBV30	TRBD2	CAWSVLSSGVSQYF
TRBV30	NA	CAWSAQENTEAFF
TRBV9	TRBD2	CASSVGSGRDNEQFF
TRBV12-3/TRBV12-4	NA	CASSQGAIETYEQYF
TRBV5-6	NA	CASSFGMDSTGAFF
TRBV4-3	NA	CASSLSPGLSSYNEQFF
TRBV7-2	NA	CAPERGSGWNTGELFF
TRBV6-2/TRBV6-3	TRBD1	CASSFQTGQGAGTDTQYF
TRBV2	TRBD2	CASSGGQGGDYEQYF
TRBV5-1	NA	CASSLERSIYGYTF
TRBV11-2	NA	CASSLAIQETQYF
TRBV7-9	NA	CASSSPPAESSYEQYF
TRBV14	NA	CASSHQGSYNEQFF
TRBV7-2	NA	CASSPQQKYGYTF
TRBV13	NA	CASSQNPGAGHGYSPLHF
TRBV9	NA	CASSVSATTYEQYF
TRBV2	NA	CASSTDAQLKFLHEQFF
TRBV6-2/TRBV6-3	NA	CASSNRASYSDEQYF
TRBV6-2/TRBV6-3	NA	CATPGAGNAYEQYF
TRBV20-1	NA	CSARELNNEQFF
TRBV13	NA	CASSLGPTRTGTGELFF
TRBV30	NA	CAWSLKTGASSYEQYF
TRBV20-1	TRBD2	CSAALGLAANNEQFF
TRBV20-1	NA	CSASDARGPTDTQYF
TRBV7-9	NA	CASSPGINEQFF
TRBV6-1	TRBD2	CASTTSGDYNEQFF
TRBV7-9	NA	CASSPKTRITDTQYF
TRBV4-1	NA	CASSQEASLDYYGYTF
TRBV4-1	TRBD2	CASSLQVGSGRAVKTDTQYF
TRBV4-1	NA	CASSQGGPGSNSPLHF
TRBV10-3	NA	CAISERVSGDGNEQFF
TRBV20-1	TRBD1	CSADSRTGTNSPLHF
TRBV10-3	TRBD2	CAIKASGNEQYF
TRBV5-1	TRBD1	CASSTDRVGGELFF
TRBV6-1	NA	CASSESWQTSYNEQFF
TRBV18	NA	CASSPQTDTQYF
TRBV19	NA	CASTRTATDTQYF
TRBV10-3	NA	CAISRDHEQFF
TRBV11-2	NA	CASSPPSGAPNEKLFF
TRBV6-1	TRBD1	CASSPRDRHSYEQYF
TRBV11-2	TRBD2	CASSLEGTTKTQYF
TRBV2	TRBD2	CASSTRGTSGGAPSTDTQYF
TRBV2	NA	CASSGFSGIGTDTQYF
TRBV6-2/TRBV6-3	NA	CASSYLGQWDNEQYF
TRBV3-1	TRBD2	CASSQGSLAGAATDTQYF
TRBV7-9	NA	CASSLVWPWDTKTGELFF
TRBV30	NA	CAWSRQVEETQYF
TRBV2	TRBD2	CASRVSSGRDNEQYF
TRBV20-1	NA	CSARDLWGVTSNEQFF
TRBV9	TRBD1	CASSNRQGPLSDTQYF
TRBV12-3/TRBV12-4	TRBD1	CASSDSGQGKDTQYF